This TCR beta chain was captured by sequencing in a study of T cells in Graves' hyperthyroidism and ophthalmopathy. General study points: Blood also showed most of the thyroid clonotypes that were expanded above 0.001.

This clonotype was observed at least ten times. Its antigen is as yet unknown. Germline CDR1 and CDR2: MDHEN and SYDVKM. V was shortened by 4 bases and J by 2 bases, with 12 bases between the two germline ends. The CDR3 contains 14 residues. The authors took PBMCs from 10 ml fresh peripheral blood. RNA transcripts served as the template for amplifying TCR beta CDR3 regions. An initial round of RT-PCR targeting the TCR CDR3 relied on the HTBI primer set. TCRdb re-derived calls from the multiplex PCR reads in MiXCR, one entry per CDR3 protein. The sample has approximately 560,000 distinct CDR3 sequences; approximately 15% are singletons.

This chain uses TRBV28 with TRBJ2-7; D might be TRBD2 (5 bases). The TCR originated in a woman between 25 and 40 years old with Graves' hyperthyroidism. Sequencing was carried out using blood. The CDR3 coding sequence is TGTGCCAGCAGTTCCGGTGGAGGACCCTACGAGCAGTACTTC. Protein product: CASSSGGGPYEQYF.